These 7 T cell receptor beta chains originate from one sample sequenced in a study of blood T cell repertoires in COVID-19. The method was immunoSEQ multiplex PCR; TCRdb's version includes in-frame clones alone and lacks a portion of them. The sample lists 30,000 to 40,000 clones; approximately 80% were seen once. The specimen was peripheral blood. Every receptor here comes from a human donor in a cohort sampled during active COVID-19.

In this sample, this clone turned up a few times. The V and J genes are TRBV27 and TRBJ1-5; possible D gene TRBD1, 6 bases. V dropped 6 bases and J dropped 3 bases, with 15 bases sitting between them. This CDR3 contains 15 residues. CDR1 is MNHEY, CDR2 SMNVEV, per germline (reference sequence). DNA of the CDR3: TGTGCCAGCAGGGGAGGGGGGGCGGTCAATCAGCCCCAGCATTTT. This gives the protein CASRGGGAVNQPQHF.

This rearrangement joins TRBV29-1 to TRBJ2-1; 11 positions agree with TRBD1. The CDR3 contains 14 residues. Germline V gene sequence: CDR1 SQVTM, CDR2 ANQGSEA. V was pared by 7 bases and J by 3 bases, with 5 bases of the junction left unmatched. The CDR3 coding sequence is TGCAGCGGCCGCGGGACAGGGGGCTACAATGAGCAGTTCTTC. It codes for CSGRGTGGYNEQFF.

The chain carries TRBV7-2 and TRBJ2-5, with D possibly TRBD2 on 6 matching bases. V was shortened by 4 bases and J by 5 bases, with 14 bases between the two germline ends. The germline CDR1 and CDR2 sequences are SGHTA and FQGNSA. The CDR3 runs to 14 residues. The CDR3 is CASSYSGPRETQYF. The CDR3 nucleotides read TGTGCCAGCAGCTATAGCGGTCCTCGGGAGACCCAGTACTTC. Full variable domain (remainder filled in from reference TRBV7-2 and TRBJ2-5): GAGVSQSPSNKVTEKGKDVELRCDPISGHTALYWYRQSLGQGLEFLIYFQGNSAPDKSGLPSDRFSAERTGGSVSTLTIQRTQQEDSAVYLCASSYSGPRETQYFGPGTRLLVL.

The chain is built from TRBV29-1 and TRBJ2-5; 7 bases are a match to TRBD1. Germline V gene data show CDR1 as SQVTM and CDR2 as ANQGSEA. The J segment lost 4 bases and the V segment lost 7 bases, leaving 6 bases of the junction unmatched. This CDR3 is built from 12 residues. This CDR3 reads CSAMTGRETQYF. The CDR3 DNA reads TGCAGCGCCATGACAGGGAGAGAGACCCAGTACTTC.

V is TRBV18 and J is TRBJ1-5, with D possibly matching TRBD1 (6 bases). Trimming pared 3 bases from V and 5 bases from J, leaving 8 bases between. CDR3 size: 13 residues. Germline CDR1 KGHSH, CDR2 LQKENI. The CDR3 DNA reads as TGTGCCAGCTCACCGACAGGAGATCAGCCCCAGCATTTT. As protein: CASSPTGDQPQHF.

This clone showed up just once. The chain carries TRBV7-2 and TRBJ1-2; 10 bases map to TRBD1. The CDR3 length is 15 residues. Germline CDR1 reads SGHTA; CDR2 reads FQGNSA. V gave up 5 bases and J gave up 7 bases; unmatched junction bases: 10. CDR3 DNA: TGTGCCAGCAGCCCGGTCCTTGGGACAGGGGTTGGCTACACCTTC. Its protein product is CASSPVLGTGVGYTF. Supplemented by reference TRBV7-2 and TRBJ1-2, the full variable domain reads GAGVSQSPSNKVTEKGKDVELRCDPISGHTALYWYRQSLGQGLEFLIYFQGNSAPDKSGLPSDRFSAERTGGSVSTLTIQRTQQEDSAVYLCASSPVLGTGVGYTFGSGTRLTVV.

This chain connects TRBV7-9 to TRBJ2-1, with TRBD2 identical over 9 bases. Germline CDR1 SEHNR, CDR2 FQNEAQ (reference sequence). J gave up 5 bases and V 5 bases, and 4 bases lay outside the gene matches. The CDR3 covers 14 residues. CDR3 in DNA: TGTGCCAGCAGCGGTAGCGGGGGAGACAATGAGCAGTTCTTC. It translates to CASSGSGGDNEQFF.